This T cell receptor beta chain was observed in a study of cytomegalovirus exposure and HLA in healthy donors. With 60 Vbeta and 13 Jbeta primers, the PCR was carried out. TCRdb's table, derived via immunoSEQ multiplex PCR, lists solely in-frame clones and lacks some. Of 200,000 to 300,000 clones listed, roughly 86% are singletons. This CDR3 is 15 amino acids long. Germline CDR1 is MNHEY and CDR2 is SVGAGI. Unmatched junction bases numbered 5, after V lost 4 bases and J lost 4 bases. Overall study findings and caveats: Judged likely to be a sequencing artifact was a cluster of highly shared sequence variants. Association of a missense DCLRE1C variant with TCR beta V- and J-gene trimming was reported in a later analysis.

This clone was recorded only once. Its target is not known. The specimen was PBMCs. The receptor comes from a woman aged 40 to 49 in good health and CMV-seropositive. This chain uses TRBV6-5 with TRBJ2-1, with 9 nucleotides matching TRBD1. The CDR3 sequence is CASSFNRGLYNEQFF. CDR3 bases: TGTGCCAGCAGTTTCAACAGGGGGCTTTACAATGAGCAGTTCTTC.